One T cell receptor (beta chain) is described in this entry. The germline V gene encodes CDR1 SGHDT and CDR2 YYEEEE. The CDR3 loop spans 13 amino acids. Trimming took off 3 bases at V and 5 bases at J, with 11 bases between the two ends. Per the original data handling: Estimated nucleated cell counts came from reference gene primer amplification. The protocol was immunoSEQ multiplex PCR, while the TCRdb copy is restricted to in-frame clones and leaves out a portion. V and J calls and clone size are given by that table; D and trimming were obtained from the DNA. This sample yields some 150,000 clones, of which approximately 90% are seen a single time; 2.5% to 3.5% belongs to the top ten. These data belong to a study of blood T cell repertoires in COVID-19. Across the whole study: Samples came from the United States, Italy and Spain, spanning acute and convalescent COVID-19. T cells, B-cell-depleted T cells, or PBMCs provided the cDNA or gDNA that served as material.

The rearrangement joins TRBV5-6 to TRBJ2-5; D perhaps matches TRBD2 (6 bases). This sequence originates from an older woman with active COVID-19. Sequenced sample: peripheral blood. This chain's CDR3 is CASSSGLTETQYF. In DNA form, the CDR3 reads TGTGCCAGCAGCTCGGGACTTACCGAGACCCAGTACTTC.